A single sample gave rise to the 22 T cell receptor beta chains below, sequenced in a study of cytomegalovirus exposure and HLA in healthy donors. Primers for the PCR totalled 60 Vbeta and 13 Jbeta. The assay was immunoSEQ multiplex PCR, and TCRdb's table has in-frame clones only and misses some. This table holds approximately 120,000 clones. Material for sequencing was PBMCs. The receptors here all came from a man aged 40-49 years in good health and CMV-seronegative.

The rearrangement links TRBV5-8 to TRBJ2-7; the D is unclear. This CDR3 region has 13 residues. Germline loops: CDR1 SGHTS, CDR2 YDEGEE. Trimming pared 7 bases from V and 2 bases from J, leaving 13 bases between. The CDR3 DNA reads TGTGCCAGCCTGAAGAGATCGACCTACGAGCAGTACTTC. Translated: CASLKRSTYEQYF.

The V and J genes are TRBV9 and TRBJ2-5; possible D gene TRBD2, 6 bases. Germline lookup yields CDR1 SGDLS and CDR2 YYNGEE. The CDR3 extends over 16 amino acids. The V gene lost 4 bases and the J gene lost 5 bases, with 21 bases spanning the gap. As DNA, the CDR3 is TGTGCCAGCAGCTCCACCATGGGGGGAGGTGGGGAGACCCAGTACTTC. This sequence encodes CASSSTMGGGGETQYF. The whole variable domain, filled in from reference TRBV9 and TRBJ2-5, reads DSGVTQTPKHLITATGQRVTLRCSPRSGDLSVYWYQQSLDQGLQFLIQYYNGEERAKGNILERFSAQQFPDLHSELNLSSLELGDSALYFCASSSTMGGGGETQYFGPGTRLLVL.

DNA for the CDR3: TGTGCCAGCAGCTTATTTACAGGCTCCCCTGGAAACACCATATATTTT. It specifies CASSLFTGSPGNTIYF. The V and J genes are TRBV7-9 and TRBJ1-3; perhaps TRBD1 as D (5 bases). Trimming removed 2 bases at V and 2 bases at J, with 13 bases between. Germline CDR1 reads SEHNR; CDR2 reads FQNEAQ (reference sequence). The CDR3 is made up of 16 amino acids.

The DNA of the CDR3 is TGCGCCAGCAGCCAACTATCTAGCACAGATACGCAGTATTTT. This gives the protein CASSQLSSTDTQYF. The chain links TRBV4-1 to TRBJ2-3; D ambiguous. The CDR3 is made up of 14 amino acids. V was trimmed by 2 bases and J by 0 bases, leaving 6 bases between them. Looked up from germline, CDR1 is MGHRA and CDR2 is YSYEKL.

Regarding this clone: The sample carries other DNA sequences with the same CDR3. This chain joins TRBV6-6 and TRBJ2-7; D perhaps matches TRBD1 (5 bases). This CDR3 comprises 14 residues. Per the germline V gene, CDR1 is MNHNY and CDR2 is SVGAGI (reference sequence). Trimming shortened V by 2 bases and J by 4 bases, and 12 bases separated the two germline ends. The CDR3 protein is CASSYLPKGYEQYF. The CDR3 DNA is TGTGCCAGCAGTTACCTCCCGAAGGGGTACGAGCAGTACTTC.

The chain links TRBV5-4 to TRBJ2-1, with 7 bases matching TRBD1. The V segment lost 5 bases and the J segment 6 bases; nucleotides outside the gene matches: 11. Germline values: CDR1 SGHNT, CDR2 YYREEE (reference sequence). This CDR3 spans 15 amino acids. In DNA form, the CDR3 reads TGTGCCAGCAGAGCCGGGACAGCTCTCATCAATGAGCAGTTCTTC. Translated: CASRAGTALINEQFF.

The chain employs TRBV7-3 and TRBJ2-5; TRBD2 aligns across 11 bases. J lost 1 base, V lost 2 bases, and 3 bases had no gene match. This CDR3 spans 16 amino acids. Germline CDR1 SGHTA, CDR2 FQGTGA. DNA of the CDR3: TGTGCCAGCAGCTTATACGGGACTAGCGGCCAAGAGACCCAGTACTTC. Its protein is CASSLYGTSGQETQYF.

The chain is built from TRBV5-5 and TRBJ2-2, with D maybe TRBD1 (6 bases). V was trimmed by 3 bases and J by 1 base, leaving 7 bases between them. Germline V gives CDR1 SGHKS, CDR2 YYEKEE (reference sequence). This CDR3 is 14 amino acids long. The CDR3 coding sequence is TGTGCCAGCAGCTGGGGACAGAACACCGGGGAGCTGTTTTTT. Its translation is CASSWGQNTGELFF.

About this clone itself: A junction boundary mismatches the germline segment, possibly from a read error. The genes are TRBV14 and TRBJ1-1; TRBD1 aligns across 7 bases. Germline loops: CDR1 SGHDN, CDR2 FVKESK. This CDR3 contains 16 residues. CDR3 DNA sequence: TGTGCCAGCAGCCAAGACCTAGGACAGGTGAAAACTGAAGCTTTCTTT. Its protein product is CASSQDLGQVKTEAFF.

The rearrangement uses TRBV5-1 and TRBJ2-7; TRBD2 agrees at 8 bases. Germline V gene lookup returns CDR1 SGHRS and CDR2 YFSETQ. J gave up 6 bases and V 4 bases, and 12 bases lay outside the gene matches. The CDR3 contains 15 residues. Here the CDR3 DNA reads TGCGCCAGCAGCCCTCGGGAGGGGCGCGGAGGCGAGCAGTACTTC. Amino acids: CASSPREGRGGEQYF. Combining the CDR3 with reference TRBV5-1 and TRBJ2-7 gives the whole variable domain KAGVTQTPRYLIKTRGQQVTLSCSPISGHRSVSWYQQTPGQGLQFLFEYFSETQRNKGNFPGRFSGRQFSNSRSEMNVSTLELGDSALYLCASSPREGRGGEQYFGPGTRLTVT.

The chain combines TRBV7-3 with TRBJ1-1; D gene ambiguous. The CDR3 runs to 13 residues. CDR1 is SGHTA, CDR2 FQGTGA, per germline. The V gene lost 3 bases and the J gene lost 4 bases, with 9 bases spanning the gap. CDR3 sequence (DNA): TGTGCCAGCAGCTTCGGGGTTTTCACTGAAGCTTTCTTT. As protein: CASSFGVFTEAFF.

CDR3 bases: TGTGCCTGGAGTGTAGATAAGGGGTATCGCTACACCTTC. It yields the protein CAWSVDKGYRYTF. The chain recombines TRBV30 with TRBJ1-2, with D maybe TRBD1 (5 bases). This CDR3 is built from 13 residues. The V end was cut by 0 bases, the J end by 9 bases, with 14 bases between. Germline V gene sequence: CDR1 GTSNPN, CDR2 SVGIG (reference sequence).

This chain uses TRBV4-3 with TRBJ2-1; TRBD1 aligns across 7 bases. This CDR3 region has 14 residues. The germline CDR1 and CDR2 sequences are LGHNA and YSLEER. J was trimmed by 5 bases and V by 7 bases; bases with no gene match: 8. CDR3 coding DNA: TGCGCCAGCAATGATAGGGACAGTAACAATGAGCAGTTCTTC. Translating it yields CASNDRDSNNEQFF.

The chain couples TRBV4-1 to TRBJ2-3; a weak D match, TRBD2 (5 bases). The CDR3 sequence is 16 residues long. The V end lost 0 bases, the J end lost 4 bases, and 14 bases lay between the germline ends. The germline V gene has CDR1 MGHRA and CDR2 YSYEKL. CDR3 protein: CASSQEPRGLADTQYF. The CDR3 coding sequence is TGCGCCAGCAGCCAAGAGCCCCGCGGACTCGCAGATACGCAGTATTTT.

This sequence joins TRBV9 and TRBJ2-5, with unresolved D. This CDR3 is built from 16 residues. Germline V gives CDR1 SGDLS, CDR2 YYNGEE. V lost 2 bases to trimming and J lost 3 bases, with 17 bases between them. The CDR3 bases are TGTGCCAGCAGCGTCGGTTTGCGAAGTCTGGAAGAGACCCAGTACTTC. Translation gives CASSVGLRSLEETQYF.

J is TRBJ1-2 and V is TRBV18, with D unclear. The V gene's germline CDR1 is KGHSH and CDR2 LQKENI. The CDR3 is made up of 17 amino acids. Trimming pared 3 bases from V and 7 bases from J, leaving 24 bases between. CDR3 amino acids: CASSPSFRENDMRGYTF. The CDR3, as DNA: TGTGCCAGCTCACCTTCTTTTCGGGAGAACGATATGCGTGGCTACACCTTC.

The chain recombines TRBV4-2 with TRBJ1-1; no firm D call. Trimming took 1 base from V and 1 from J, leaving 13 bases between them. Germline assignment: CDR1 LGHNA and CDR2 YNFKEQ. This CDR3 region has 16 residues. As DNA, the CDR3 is TGTGCCAGCAGCCAAGTAAATCAGCGGGGGAACACTGAAGCTTTCTTT. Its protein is CASSQVNQRGNTEAFF.

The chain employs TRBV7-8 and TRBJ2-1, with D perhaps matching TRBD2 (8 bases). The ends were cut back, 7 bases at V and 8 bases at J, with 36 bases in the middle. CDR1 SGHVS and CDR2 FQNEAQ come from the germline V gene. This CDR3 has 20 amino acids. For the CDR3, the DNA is TGTGCCAGCACCTCACTATACAGGGGATGGGGGACTAGTCGGGCCCATGAGCAGTTCTTC. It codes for CASTSLYRGWGTSRAHEQFF.

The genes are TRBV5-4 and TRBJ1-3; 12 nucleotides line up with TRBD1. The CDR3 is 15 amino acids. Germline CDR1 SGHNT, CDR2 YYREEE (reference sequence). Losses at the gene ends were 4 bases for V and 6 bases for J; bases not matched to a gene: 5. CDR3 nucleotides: TGTGCCAGCAGCCGGGGACAGGGGGCCGAAAACACCATATATTTT. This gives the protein CASSRGQGAENTIYF.

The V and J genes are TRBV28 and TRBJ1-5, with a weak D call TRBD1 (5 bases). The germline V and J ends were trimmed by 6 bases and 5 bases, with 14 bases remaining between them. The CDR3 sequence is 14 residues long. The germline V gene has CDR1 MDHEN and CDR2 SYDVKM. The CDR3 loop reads CASSPGGSHQPQHF. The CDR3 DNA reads TGTGCCAGCAGCCCGGGGGGGTCACATCAGCCCCAGCATTTT.

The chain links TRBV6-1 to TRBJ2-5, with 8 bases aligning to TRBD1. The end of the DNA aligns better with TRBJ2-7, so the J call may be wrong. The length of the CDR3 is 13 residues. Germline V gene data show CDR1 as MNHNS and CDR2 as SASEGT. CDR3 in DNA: TGTGCCAGCAGTCGGGACAGGCCTTACGAGCAGTACTTC. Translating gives CASSRDRPYEQYF.

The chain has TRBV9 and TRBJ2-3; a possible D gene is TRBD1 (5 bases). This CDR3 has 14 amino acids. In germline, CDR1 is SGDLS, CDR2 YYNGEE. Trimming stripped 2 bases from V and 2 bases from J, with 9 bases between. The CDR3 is CASSVDRATDTQYF. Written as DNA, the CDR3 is TGTGCCAGCAGCGTCGACAGAGCCACAGATACGCAGTATTTT.